Each of the 5 T cell receptor beta chains below was sequenced from the same sample in a study of blood T cell repertoires in COVID-19. Profiling relied on immunoSEQ multiplex PCR, and the TCRdb table lists in-frame clones only, not all of them. The sample holds roughly 100,000 clones, 92% seen once. Sequenced: peripheral blood. These receptors originate from a woman aged 50 to 65 with COVID-19, enrolled during active disease.

This chain joins TRBV27 and TRBJ2-5; perhaps TRBD2 as D (5 bases). V lost 8 bases to trimming and J lost 8 bases, with 24 bases between them. From germline, CDR1 is MNHEY and CDR2 SMNVEV (reference sequence). This CDR3 comprises 15 residues. The CDR3 region has the DNA TGTGCCAGCGTCCCCAGGAAGAGGGTCAAGGGCACCCAGTACTTC. The encoded protein is CASVPRKRVKGTQYF.

CDR3 residues: CASSVVPEVGRNYGYTF. The CDR3 DNA follows: TGTGCCAGCAGCGTAGTTCCCGAGGTCGGAAGGAACTATGGCTACACCTTC. This rearrangement joins TRBV9 to TRBJ1-2; the D is unclear. Trimming left V 0 bases short and J 2 bases short, with 17 bases between. This CDR3 is 17 amino acids long. Germline CDR1 reads SGDLS; CDR2 reads YYNGEE.

The rearrangement joins TRBV11-3 to TRBJ2-1; D perhaps matches TRBD1 (6 bases). The germline CDR1 and CDR2 sequences are SGHNT and YENEEA. V gave up 2 bases and J gave up 5 bases, with 13 bases separating them. The CDR3 contains 15 residues. The CDR3 loop reads CASSLSFQGNNEQFF. Written as DNA, the CDR3 is TGTGCCAGCAGCTTATCTTTTCAGGGGAACAATGAGCAGTTCTTC.

The chain joins TRBV5-6 to TRBJ1-5; a weak D match, TRBD1 (5 bases). Germline CDR1 SGHDT, CDR2 YYEEEE. The CDR3 consists of 16 residues. V lost 0 bases to trimming and J lost 4 bases, with 14 bases between them. CDR3 sequence reads: CASSLGQGIRNQPQHF. The CDR3 DNA reads TGTGCCAGCAGCTTGGGGCAGGGAATAAGAAATCAGCCCCAGCATTTT. The variable domain in full, with the rest retrieved from reference TRBV5-6 and TRBJ1-5, is DAGVTQSPTHLIKTRGQQVTLRCSPKSGHDTVSWYQQALGQGPQFIFQYYEEEERQRGNFPDRFSGHQFPNYSSELNVNALLLGDSALYLCASSLGQGIRNQPQHFGDGTRLSIL.

The chain carries TRBV9 and TRBJ2-7; 7 nucleotides agree with TRBD2. Unmatched junction bases numbered 13, after V lost 5 bases and J lost 2 bases. The CDR3 runs to 16 residues. CDR1 and CDR2 (germline): SGDLS, YYNGEE. CDR3 loop: CASSGGGDSRTYEQYF. For the CDR3, the DNA is TGTGCCAGCAGTGGGGGAGGGGACTCCCGTACCTACGAGCAGTACTTC.